This record looks at one T cell receptor beta chain sequence and its context. It has no known antigen specificity. Base qualities are not provided; no much larger clone lies one nucleotide away. This sample stems from a study of T-cell memory formation after mild COVID-19 (dated by TCRdb to the early 2020s). Background for the entire study: TCR sequence clusters from the two donors were largely donor specific. Longitudinal TCRalpha and TCRbeta repertoire sequencing tracked T-cell clones expanding and contracting after mild COVID-19 in two donors. The cohort was made up of two young adult volunteers, one female and one male, who were previously healthy. The study at large found these results: The study included only a couple of mild cases, and larger cohorts that include severe cases with pre-infection samples were judged to be necessary. The detection of some responding clones in pre-infection memory suggests that pre-existing cross-reactive memory T cells joined the SARS-CoV-2 response. Balanced CD4/CD8 phenotypes were observed for clones contracting from day 15 to 85, whereas a bias towards CD4+ was observed for a second wave of clones expanding from day 15 to 37. SARS-CoV-2 specificity of the second-wave clones peaking on day 37 was not confirmed. Contracting CD4+ clones turned up mainly in the CM and EM memory subsets, whereas EMRA was where CD8+ clones were enriched.

PBMCs were isolated by Ficoll-Paque density gradient centrifugation. The germline V gene encodes CDR1 LGHNA and CDR2 YNFKEQ. The CDR3 has 16 amino acids, counting the end cysteine and phenylalanine. Kept here is only the CDR3 DNA, which spans 48 bases and is read in frame from base 1. The V end gives up 3 bases and the J end 1 base, leaving 7 bases in the junction not matched to a gene. The data were produced on an Illumina NovaSeq 6000. TCRalpha and TCRbeta cDNA libraries were built by 5'RACE with constant-segment primers, adding sample barcodes and unique molecular identifiers. Trizol reagent was used to extract RNA from every sample. Libraries were amplified in two PCR steps, with a second sample barcode and Illumina TruSeq adapters added in the second step. The libraries were sequenced on an Illumina NovaSeq using 2 x 150 bp paired-end reads. Concerning the study's data processing: Reads were demultiplexed and collapsed into UMI-guided consensus sequences with migec v1.2.7. Using mixcr v2.1.11, the UMI consensuses were aligned to TRA and TRB V and J templates and assembled into clonotypes. A clonotype was counted as expanded or contracted only when both edgeR and NoisET called the clonotype significant, with the noise models trained on biological replicates. For edgeR calls, the thresholds were a false discovery rate-adjusted p below 0.01 and a log2 fold-change of 1. As an exploratory analysis of dynamics, max-normalized trajectories of the 1000 most abundant clonotypes were examined by PCA with hierarchical clustering. Separately sequenced CD4+ and CD8+ repertoires were used to assign a CD4 or CD8 phenotype to each responding clone. TCRdb reprocessed the public reads (quality trimming at Q25 with fastp, clone calling with MiXCR) and kept in-frame beta chains. Each entry is one CDR3 protein sequence, shown with its most common DNA and genes. TCRdb's processing, not the study's, gives the V and J calls here. Across this sample there are just under 550,000 distinct CDR3 sequences, with just over 20% seen only once. Together, the top ten hold around 12% of the sample.

The specimen was PBMCs or a T cell subset sorted from them (not recorded which). The rearranged segments are TRBV4-2 and TRBJ2-7; the central 9 bases match TRBD1. The receptor was derived from an adult woman who had mild COVID-19 (a few samples of this study predate the infection). The sample titles of this study are shuffled in the database, so cell type and time point are left out; the donor was told from shared clones. The nucleotide sequence is TGTGCCAGCAGCCAGGTTGGGACAGGGAGTTCCTACGAGCAGTACTTC. This codes for CASSQVGTGSSYEQYF.